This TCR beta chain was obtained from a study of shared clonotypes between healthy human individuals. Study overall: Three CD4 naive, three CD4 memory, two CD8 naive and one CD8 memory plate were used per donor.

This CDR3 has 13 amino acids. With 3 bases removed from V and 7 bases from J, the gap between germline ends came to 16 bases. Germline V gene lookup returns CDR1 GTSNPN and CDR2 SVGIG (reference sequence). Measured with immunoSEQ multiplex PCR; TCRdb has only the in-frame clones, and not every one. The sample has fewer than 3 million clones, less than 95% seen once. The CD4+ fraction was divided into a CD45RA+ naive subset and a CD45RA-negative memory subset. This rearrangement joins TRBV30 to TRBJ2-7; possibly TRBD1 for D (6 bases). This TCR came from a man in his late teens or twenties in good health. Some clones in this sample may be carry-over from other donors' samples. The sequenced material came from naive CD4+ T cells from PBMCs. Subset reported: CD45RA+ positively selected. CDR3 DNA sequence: TGTGCCTGGAGGGTTACAGGGAGCGTGGAGCAGTACTTC. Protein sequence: CAWRVTGSVEQYF.